Listed below are T cell receptor beta chains from one sample, sequenced in a study of graft-versus-host responses after intestinal transplantation. Their recognized antigens are unknown. Repertoires were generated with immunoSEQ multiplex PCR, while TCRdb's copy carries only in-frame clones and drops some. The sample yields some 110,000 clones, 85% to 95% seen once. The input for sequencing was unstimulated CD8+ T cells sorted from spleen or lymph node cells, taken before transplant. These receptors originate from a human donor who was the organ donor for an intestinal transplant. The conserved cysteine and the conserved F or W are not part of the CDR3 here. The order of the fields is D gene, J gene, V gene, CDR3 protein. The D gene is left open where the match is weak.

D gene: .
J gene: TRBJ2-1
V gene: TRBV6-1
CDR3 protein: ASSSSVRYYNEQF

D gene: .
J gene: TRBJ1-2
V gene: TRBV27
CDR3 protein: ASSLQGNYGYT

D gene: TRBD2
J gene: TRBJ2-7
V gene: TRBV27
CDR3 protein: ASSLLAGSYEQY

D gene: TRBD1
J gene: TRBJ2-1
V gene: TRBV9
CDR3 protein: ASTIKDRGPYNEQF

D gene: TRBD1
J gene: TRBJ2-7
V gene: TRBV4-2
CDR3 protein: ASSQEAGGAYEQY

D gene: .
J gene: TRBJ1-3
V gene: TRBV4-2
CDR3 protein: ASSQDPGNTIY

D gene: .
J gene: TRBJ1-2
V gene: TRBV5-4
CDR3 protein: ASSEGTVLNYGYT

D gene: TRBD1
J gene: TRBJ2-3
V gene: TRBV7-9
CDR3 protein: ASSPTGTGTDTQY

D gene: TRBD1
J gene: TRBJ2-7
V gene: TRBV7-9
CDR3 protein: ASSRSTGQAPYEQY

D gene: .
J gene: TRBJ2-1
V gene: TRBV14
CDR3 protein: ASSPLGGAYNEQF

D gene: .
J gene: TRBJ2-3
V gene: TRBV5-1
CDR3 protein: ASSLVSGVGTDTQY

D gene: .
J gene: TRBJ1-5
V gene: TRBV27
CDR3 protein: ASRPDSPNQPQH

D gene: .
J gene: TRBJ1-3
V gene: TRBV28
CDR3 protein: ASSTRGARGNTIY

D gene: .
J gene: TRBJ2-2
V gene: TRBV6-1
CDR3 protein: ASEMVPGELF

D gene: .
J gene: TRBJ2-3
V gene: TRBV7-8
CDR3 protein: ASSLVLGFTDTQY

D gene: .
J gene: TRBJ2-1
V gene: TRBV20-1
CDR3 protein: SARESGEQF